These 10 T cell receptor beta chains were sequenced from one sample in a study of vaccination and CD4 T cells after COVID-19. Researchers used the Oncomine TCR Beta short-read assay to sequence DNA from cultured CD4+ T cells. TCRdb re-derived calls from the PCR reads in MiXCR, one entry per CDR3 protein. The repertoire holds 15,000 to 20,000 distinct CDR3 sequences, with about 44% as singletons. Stated treatment: roughly 11-day PBMC culture with coronavirus spike peptide pools or control peptides (ViraFEST assay). These TCRs' antigens remain unknown. The specimen comprised CD4+ T cells from blood, cultured in vitro, sampled after SARS-CoV-2 vaccination. These receptors all come from a human donor who had recovered from COVID-19.

V and J are TRBV2 and TRBJ2-7; D call uncertain. The CDR3 spans 12 residues. V was trimmed by 6 bases and J by 6 bases, leaving 12 bases between them. Germline CDR1 is SNHLY and CDR2 is FYNNEI. CDR3 residues: CASSEIPSEQYF. CDR3 nucleotide sequence: TGTGCCAGCAGCGAGATCCCTAGCGAGCAGTACTTC.

This clonotype was observed a few times. The rearrangement uses TRBV20-1 and TRBJ1-1; D may be TRBD1 (5 bases). With 4 bases removed from V and 11 bases from J, the gap between germline ends came to 20 bases. This CDR3 comprises 13 residues. Germline CDR1 and CDR2: DFQATT and SNEGSKA (reference sequence). The CDR3 nucleotides read TGCAGTGCTAAGACCCCGGGGACTGGTAGGGCTTTCTTT. Translating it yields CSAKTPGTGRAFF.

The chain uses TRBV28 and TRBJ1-1, with D possibly being TRBD1 (5 bases). The CDR3 has 15 amino acids. Germline V gives CDR1 MDHEN, CDR2 SYDVKM. The V end was cut by 3 bases, the J end by 5 bases, with 16 bases between. CDR3 bases: TGTGCCAGCAGTTTTCGGGCCAGCGAGGGGACTGAAGCTTTCTTT. Translation: CASSFRASEGTEAFF.

The rearrangement uses TRBV12-3 or TRBV12-4 and TRBJ1-2; no clear D. CDR3 length: 15 residues. V shed 6 bases and J shed 0 bases, with 14 bases lying between them. The CDR3 reads CASRWSQRANYGYTF. The CDR3 coding sequence is TGTGCCAGCAGATGGTCCCAGAGGGCTAACTATGGCTACACCTTC.

This clonotype was picked up a small number of times. The rearrangement uses TRBV20-1 and TRBJ1-1; 7 nucleotides match TRBD1. Trimming removed 2 bases from V and 8 bases from J; junction bases left unmatched: 14. Germline V gene sequence: CDR1 DFQATT, CDR2 SNEGSKA (reference sequence). This CDR3 has 15 amino acids. CDR3 residues: CSARNPGQPSREAFF. CDR3 sequence (DNA): TGCAGTGCTAGAAACCCGGGACAGCCGTCACGAGAAGCTTTCTTT.

DNA of the CDR3: TGCAGTGCCCTAGGGGGGACTAGCAGCCCGTTCGGCACAGATACGCAGTATTTT. It is translated as CSALGGTSSPFGTDTQYF. V gene TRBV20-1 combines with J gene TRBJ2-3; 9 positions agree with TRBD2. Losses at the gene ends were 6 bases for V and 1 base for J; bases not matched to a gene: 17. The CDR3 consists of 18 residues. Germline CDR1 is DFQATT and CDR2 is SNEGSKA (reference sequence).

CDR3 DNA: TGTGCCAGCAGTGCGACCTGGAGGGTTGAAGCTTTCTTT. This encodes CASSATWRVEAFF. J is TRBJ1-1 and V is TRBV6-1, with unresolved D. The CDR3 runs to 13 residues. Per germline, CDR1 MNHNS and CDR2 SASEGT. Trimming removed 4 bases at V and 7 bases at J, with 13 bases between.

The J gene is TRBJ2-1, the V gene TRBV7-2; no clear D. CDR3 length: 16 residues. Trimming pared 7 bases from V and 7 bases from J, leaving 23 bases between. The germline CDR1 and CDR2 sequences are SGHTA and FQGNSA. CDR3 residues: CASKKGGGLLSNEQFF. The CDR3, as DNA: TGTGCCAGCAAAAAAGGCGGTGGTTTACTATCTAATGAGCAGTTCTTC. Filled out from reference TRBV7-2 and TRBJ2-1, the complete variable domain reads GAGVSQSPSNKVTEKGKDVELRCDPISGHTALYWYRQSLGQGLEFLIYFQGNSAPDKSGLPSDRFSAERTGGSVSTLTIQRTQQEDSAVYLCASKKGGGLLSNEQFFGPGTRLTVL.

V usage is TRBV11-2 and J usage is TRBJ2-5; TRBD2 aligns across 10 bases. Losses at the gene ends were 4 bases for V and 1 base for J; bases not matched to a gene: 3. Germline V CDR1 and CDR2: SGHAT, FQNNGV. This CDR3 comprises 15 residues. This CDR3 reads CASSSSSGGQETQYF. CDR3 in DNA: TGTGCCAGCAGCTCCTCTAGCGGGGGCCAAGAGACCCAGTACTTC.

CDR3 coding DNA: TGTGCCAGCCAGAGGGAGGTAATCGGAGAAAAACTGTTTTTT. This encodes CASQREVIGEKLFF. V usage is TRBV2 and J usage is TRBJ1-4, with D uncertain. V was cut by 8 bases and J by 8 bases, with 18 bases left in between. The CDR3 spans 14 residues. From germline, CDR1 is SNHLY and CDR2 FYNNEI.